The subject of this entry is one T cell receptor (beta chain). Its antigen is unidentified. Trimming cost V 3 bases and J 5 bases; bases outside gene matches: 6. CDR1 and CDR2 (germline): MDHEN, SYDVKM. The CDR3 runs to 14 residues. Genomic DNA (from each subset) was split evenly across several immunoSEQ plates. Assay used: immunoSEQ multiplex PCR; TCRdb lists only in-frame clones, some missing. The data show more than 2 million clones, 90% to 95% seen once. CD45RO-negative, CCR7-selected cells formed the naive CD8 fraction, which excluded terminally differentiated effector memory CD45RA+ cells. The sample comes from a study of shared clonotypes between healthy human individuals. In the study overall: Donor composition was two women and a few men, aged 18 to 49. Plates per donor: three CD4 naive, three CD4 memory, two CD8 naive, one CD8 memory.

Regarding the study as a whole: Clonotypes shared by all four donors outscored non-shared clonotypes in generation probability.

This clonotype originated in a man aged 18 to 29 in good health. Some clones in this sample may be carry-over from other donors' samples. The chain recombines TRBV28 with TRBJ1-1, with 7 bases lining up with TRBD1. The sample consisted of naive CD8+ T cells from PBMCs. The CDR3 DNA follows: TGTGCCAGCAGTTTCCGCAGGGGGAGAACTGAAGCTTTCTTT. This translates into CASSFRRGRTEAFF.